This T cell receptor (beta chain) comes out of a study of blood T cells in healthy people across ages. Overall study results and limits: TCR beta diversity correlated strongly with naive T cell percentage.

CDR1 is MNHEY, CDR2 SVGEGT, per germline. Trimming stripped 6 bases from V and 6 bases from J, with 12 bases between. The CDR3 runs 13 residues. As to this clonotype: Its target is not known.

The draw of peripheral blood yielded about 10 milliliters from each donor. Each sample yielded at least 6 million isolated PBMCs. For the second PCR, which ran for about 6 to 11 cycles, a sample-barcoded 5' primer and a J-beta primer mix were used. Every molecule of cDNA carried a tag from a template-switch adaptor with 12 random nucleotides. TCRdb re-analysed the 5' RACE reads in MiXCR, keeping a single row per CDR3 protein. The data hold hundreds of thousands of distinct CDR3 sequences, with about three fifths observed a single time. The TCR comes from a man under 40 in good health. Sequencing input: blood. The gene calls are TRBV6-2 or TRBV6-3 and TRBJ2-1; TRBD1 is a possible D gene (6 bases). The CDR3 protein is CASRPPTGNEQFF. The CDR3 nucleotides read TGTGCCAGCAGACCCCCGACAGGCAATGAGCAGTTCTTC.